A selection of T cell receptor beta chains follows, all from one sample in a study of blood T cell repertoires in COVID-19. Measured with immunoSEQ multiplex PCR; TCRdb has only the in-frame clones, and not every one. The data contain over 200,000 clones, roughly nine tenths of them seen just once; the ten biggest clones take up around 1.2%. The sequenced material came from peripheral blood. The receptors originated from a man aged 25 to 40 with acute or convalescent COVID-19. The CDR3 runs from the conserved cysteine through the conserved F or W. Fields, in order: D gene, V gene, J gene, clone size, CDR3 protein, CDR3 DNA. The D gene is left open where the match is weak. Size is stated for part of the rows, as once, few or many counts, or as a class when the clone is expanded.

TRBD2,TRBV7-3,TRBJ2-1,NA,CASSSIAGGLNEQFF,TGTGCCAGCAGTTCCATAGCGGGGGGGCTAAATGAGCAGTTCTTC
TRBD2,TRBV13,TRBJ2-2,NA,CASSSKSGGNTGELFF,TGTGCCAGCAGCTCCAAAAGCGGGGGGAACACCGGGGAGCTGTTTTTT
TRBD2,TRBV27,TRBJ2-3,few,CASSRPGLALGGADTQYF,TGTGCCAGCAGTCGTCCGGGACTAGCGTTAGGTGGTGCAGATACGCAGTATTTT
NA,TRBV3-1/TRBV3-2,TRBJ1-1,NA,CASSQVAWSPMNTEAFF,TGTGCCAGCAGCCAAGTCGCCTGGAGTCCGATGAACACTGAAGCTTTCTTT
NA,TRBV5-1,TRBJ2-2,NA,CASSNGQNTGELFF,TGCGCCAGCAGCAACGGACAGAACACCGGGGAGCTGTTTTTT
NA,TRBV18,TRBJ2-5,NA,CASSPPAGRETQYF,TGTGCCAGCTCACCACCGGCGGGAAGAGAGACCCAGTACTTC
TRBD1,TRBV2,TRBJ1-1,NA,CASSHRGQNTEAFF,TGTGCCAGCAGCCACAGGGGACAGAACACTGAAGCTTTCTTT
NA,TRBV30,TRBJ1-2,NA,CAWRAGDGYTF,TGTGCCTGGAGGGCAGGGGATGGCTACACCTTC
NA,TRBV29-1,TRBJ1-1,few,CSSTGNTEAFF,TGCAGCTCGACAGGGAACACTGAAGCTTTCTTT
NA,TRBV27,TRBJ2-5,NA,CASSIPVGGETQYF,TGTGCCAGCAGTATACCAGTCGGGGGAGAGACCCAGTACTTC
TRBD2,TRBV27,TRBJ2-5,NA,CASSLVAGGEETQYF,TGTGCCAGCAGTTTAGTAGCGGGGGGAGAGGAGACCCAGTACTTC
TRBD1,TRBV19,TRBJ1-5,NA,CASSFGQGKHF,TGTGCCAGTAGTTTCGGACAGGGGAAGCATTTT
TRBD2,TRBV4-1,TRBJ2-1,NA,CASSRISSGSFGEQFF,TGCGCCAGCAGCCGAATATCTAGCGGGAGCTTCGGTGAGCAGTTCTTC
TRBD1,TRBV25-1,TRBJ2-1,NA,CASRGQGWYEQFF,TGTGCCAGCAGAGGACAGGGGTGGTATGAGCAGTTCTTC
NA,TRBV27,TRBJ1-1,NA,CASSLFPGSAAFF,TGTGCCAGCAGTTTATTTCCAGGGTCGGCAGCTTTCTTT
NA,TRBV14,TRBJ2-7,NA,CASSQYLEGGQYF,TGTGCCAGCAGCCAATATCTAGAAGGCGGGCAGTACTTC
TRBD1,TRBV2,TRBJ2-3,few,CAIGTETTDTQYF,TGTGCCATCGGGACAGAGACGACAGATACGCAGTATTTT
TRBD1,TRBV7-3,TRBJ1-1,once,CASSLQGQLVEAFF,TGTGCCAGCAGCCTACAGGGACAGTTAGTAGAAGCTTTCTTT
TRBD2,TRBV28,TRBJ2-1,NA,CASSQRTSGKYNEQFF,TGTGCCAGCAGTCAGCGGACTAGCGGGAAATACAATGAGCAGTTCTTC
NA,TRBV15,TRBJ2-2,NA,CATFRRGIDGVNTGELFF,TGTGCCACCTTTAGACGCGGTATTGACGGAGTAAACACCGGGGAGCTGTTTTTT
NA,TRBV18,TRBJ1-3,NA,CASMEQITGNTIYF,TGTGCCAGCATGGAACAGATCACTGGAAACACCATATATTTT
NA,TRBV4-1,TRBJ1-6,NA,CASSQMTSSYNSPLHF,TGCGCCAGCAGCCAAATGACTAGCTCCTATAATTCACCCCTCCACTTT
NA,TRBV19,TRBJ2-7,NA,CASSIDPVEQYF,TGTGCCAGTAGTATAGATCCCGTCGAGCAGTACTTC
TRBD1,TRBV27,TRBJ1-5,NA,CASRTGTGLSNQPQHF,TGTGCCAGTAGAACCGGGACAGGGCTTTCAAATCAGCCCCAGCATTTT
NA,TRBV19,TRBJ1-2,few,CASSIARGNYGYTF,TGTGCCAGTAGTATCGCCCGGGGAAACTATGGCTACACCTTC
NA,TRBV6-1,TRBJ2-7,once,CASSEGPKGDEQYF,TGTGCCAGCAGTGAGGGTCCAAAGGGGGACGAGCAGTACTTC
NA,TRBV28,TRBJ1-5,NA,CATYSSNQPQHF,TGTGCCACCTACAGTAGCAATCAGCCCCAGCATTTT
NA,TRBV11-2,TRBJ2-7,NA,CASSLVAVSYEQYF,TGTGCCAGCAGCTTAGTTGCGGTCTCCTACGAGCAGTACTTC
NA,TRBV6-5,TRBJ1-6,NA,CASSETGHNNSPLHF,TGTGCCAGCTCGGAGACGGGACATAATAATTCACCCCTCCACTTT
NA,TRBV6-5,TRBJ1-1,NA,CASSGGTRTEAFF,TGTGCCAGTTCGGGGGGGACAAGGACTGAAGCTTTCTTT
NA,TRBV20-1,TRBJ1-2,once,CSARLVGYTF,TGCAGTGCCCGTCTAGTTGGCTACACCTTC
NA,TRBV5-1,TRBJ2-1,once,CASSLKRDNEQFF,TGCGCCAGCAGCCTAAAGCGAGACAATGAGCAGTTCTTC
NA,TRBV5-1,TRBJ2-1,NA,CASSLVLYNEQFF,TGCGCCAGCAGCTTGGTTCTATACAATGAGCAGTTCTTC
NA,TRBV5-5,TRBJ1-1,NA,CASSLWELDTEAFF,TGTGCCAGCAGCTTGTGGGAGCTAGACACTGAAGCTTTCTTT
TRBD2,TRBV6-5,TRBJ2-2,NA,CASSYSTSGSTGELFF,TGTGCCAGCAGTTACTCGACTAGCGGGAGCACCGGGGAGCTGTTTTTT
NA,TRBV7-6,TRBJ2-1,NA,CASSLFFAGRNSISSYNEQFF,TGTGCCAGCAGCTTATTCTTTGCGGGAAGAAATAGTATCTCCTCTTACAATGAGCAGTTCTTC
TRBD2,TRBV5-8,TRBJ2-3,NA,CASSLALTSGYTDTQYF,TGTGCCAGCAGCTTGGCCCTGACTAGCGGGTACACAGATACGCAGTATTTT
NA,TRBV28,TRBJ1-2,NA,CASSLEEMGYTF,TGTGCCAGCAGCCTGGAGGAGATGGGCTACACCTTC
NA,TRBV5-4,TRBJ2-7,once,CASSLSKLASVPYEQYF,TGTGCCAGCAGCTTGTCCAAACTGGCCAGCGTCCCCTACGAGCAGTACTTC
NA,TRBV19,TRBJ1-2,once,CASSIDRGANGYTF,TGTGCCAGTAGTATAGATCGGGGGGCGAATGGCTACACCTTC
NA,TRBV5-1,TRBJ1-2,NA,CASSGLAADGYTF,TGCGCCAGCAGCGGATTAGCAGCCGACGGCTACACCTTC
NA,TRBV30,TRBJ1-2,once,CAIQILTTEIYGYTF,TGTGCCATACAAATCCTCACGACAGAAATCTATGGCTACACCTTC
NA,TRBV12-5,TRBJ1-2,NA,CASGFWGLRGYGYTF,TGTGCTAGTGGTTTCTGGGGGCTGCGTGGCTATGGCTACACCTTC
NA,TRBV5-6,TRBJ2-7,NA,CASSLVSVVSYEQYF,TGTGCCAGCAGCTTGGTCTCTGTAGTCTCCTACGAGCAGTACTTC
NA,TRBV6-5,TRBJ2-7,once,CASRFDKFSYEQYF,TGTGCCAGCAGATTTGACAAGTTCTCCTACGAGCAGTACTTC
NA,TRBV30,TRBJ2-2,NA,CAWSRTVITGELFF,TGTGCCTGGAGCCGGACAGTTATCACCGGGGAGCTGTTTTTT
NA,TRBV29-1,TRBJ1-2,NA,CSVDLTGLTF,TGCAGCGTTGACTTGACAGGACTCACCTTC
NA,TRBV28,TRBJ1-5,NA,CASDSTGNQPQHF,TGTGCCAGCGATTCAACGGGCAATCAGCCCCAGCATTTT
NA,TRBV5-1,TRBJ1-1,NA,CASSLASGREAFF,TGCGCCAGCAGCTTGGCCTCAGGGAGGGAAGCTTTCTTT
NA,TRBV5-1,TRBJ2-3,NA,CASSLSLSGGRTDTQYF,TGCGCCAGCAGCTTGTCCCTTAGCGGAGGCCGCACAGATACGCAGTATTTT
NA,TRBV6-6,TRBJ1-3,NA,CASRSSEGGSRNTIYF,TGTGCCAGCAGATCATCAGAAGGGGGTTCTAGAAACACCATATATTTT
TRBD1,TRBV19,TRBJ2-2,NA,CASSIDRVEGELFF,TGTGCCAGTAGTATTGACAGGGTCGAGGGGGAGTTGTTTTTT
TRBD2,TRBV28,TRBJ2-3,NA,CASSPPPSGGITDTQYF,TGTGCCAGCAGCCCCCCCCCTAGCGGGGGCATCACAGATACGCAGTATTTT